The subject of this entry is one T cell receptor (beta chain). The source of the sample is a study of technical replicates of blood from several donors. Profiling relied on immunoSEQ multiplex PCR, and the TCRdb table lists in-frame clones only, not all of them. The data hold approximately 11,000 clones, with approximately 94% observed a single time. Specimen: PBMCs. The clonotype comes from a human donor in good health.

This CDR3 reads CASSLMPGADGELFF. The CDR3 DNA reads as TGCGCCAGCAGCTTGATGCCAGGGGCAGACGGGGAGCTGTTTTTT. The chain employs TRBV5-1 and TRBJ2-2, with a tentative D call TRBD1 (6 bases). The germline V gene has CDR1 SGHRS and CDR2 YFSETQ. Trimming took 1 base from V and 7 from J, leaving 14 bases between them. The CDR3 covers 15 residues. The whole variable domain, filled in from reference TRBV5-1 and TRBJ2-2, reads KAGVTQTPRYLIKTRGQQVTLSCSPISGHRSVSWYQQTPGQGLQFLFEYFSETQRNKGNFPGRFSGRQFSNSRSEMNVSTLELGDSALYLCASSLMPGADGELFFGEGSRLTVL.